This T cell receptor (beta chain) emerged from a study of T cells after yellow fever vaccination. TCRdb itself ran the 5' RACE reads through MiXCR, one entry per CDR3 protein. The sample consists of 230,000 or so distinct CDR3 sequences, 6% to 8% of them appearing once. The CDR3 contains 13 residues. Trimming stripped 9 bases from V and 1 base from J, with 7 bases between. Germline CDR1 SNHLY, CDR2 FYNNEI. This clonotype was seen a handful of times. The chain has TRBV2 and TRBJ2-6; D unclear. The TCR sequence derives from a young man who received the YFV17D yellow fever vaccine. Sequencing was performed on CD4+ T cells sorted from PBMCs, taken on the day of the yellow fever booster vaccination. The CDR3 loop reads CARRTSGANVLTF. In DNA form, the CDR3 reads TGTGCCAGGAGAACTTCTGGGGCCAACGTCCTGACTTTC.